Listed below are T cell receptor beta chains from one sample, sequenced in a study of cytomegalovirus exposure and HLA in healthy donors. TCRdb's copy holds only in-frame clones and misses some; the assay was immunoSEQ multiplex PCR. Of 200,000 to 250,000 clones listed, around 87% were seen once; the top ten hold about 2%. The sequenced sample consisted of PBMCs. Every receptor here comes from a woman aged 18-29 years in good health and CMV-seropositive. CDR3s include the opening cysteine and the closing phenylalanine or tryptophan.

V gene	J gene	CDR3 protein
TRBV10-3	TRBJ2-7	CAINGAPGDEQYF
TRBV19	TRBJ2-1	CASSISAGDGYNEQFF
TRBV14	TRBJ2-7	CASSQELGYYEQYF
TRBV7-9	TRBJ2-7	CASSRDSTSDEQYF
TRBV7-9	TRBJ1-1	CASSPSDSYNSEAFF
TRBV27	TRBJ1-2	CASSLFRQGEGGYTF
TRBV19	TRBJ2-1	CASKGGAGGEQFF
TRBV13	TRBJ2-1	CASSPSEGRDSYNEQFF
TRBV9	TRBJ2-7	CASSVDGNYEQYF
TRBV7-8	TRBJ1-1	CASSLLGGPIGLAFF
TRBV10-3	TRBJ2-7	CAISGTSGRAEQYF
TRBV28	TRBJ1-4	CASSLVGVTNEKLFF
TRBV29-1	TRBJ2-1	CSAAFSSGMWNEQFF
TRBV5-6	TRBJ2-7	CASSFGGFIGQGFTYEQYF
TRBV7-8	TRBJ2-3	CASSLARNTDTQYF
TRBV30	TRBJ2-2	CAWSAGDTGELFF
TRBV7-8	TRBJ1-5	CASSLLAGGYNQPQHF
TRBV18	TRBJ1-5	CASSPGDRAQPQHF
TRBV5-6	TRBJ1-4	CASRQGADEKLFF
TRBV27	TRBJ2-1	CASSLAGSLAYNEQFF
TRBV15	TRBJ2-1	CATSRDSGRPGAYNEQFF
TRBV11-2	TRBJ1-5	CASSSGTARQPQHF
TRBV19	TRBJ1-2	CASSRHRDSYGYTF
TRBV5-1	TRBJ1-1	CASSLGQPQNTEAFF
TRBV18	TRBJ1-2	CASSPQQGNYGYTF
TRBV7-2	TRBJ2-7	CASSLAGRGLSEQYF